The next 24 T cell receptor beta chains were all read from a single sample in a study of cytomegalovirus exposure and HLA in healthy donors. Researchers ran the PCR with 60 Vbeta and 13 Jbeta primers. TCRdb's copy holds only in-frame clones and misses some; the assay was immunoSEQ multiplex PCR. The profile covers about 180,000 clones, with around 79% appearing a single time and 0.69% taken by the ten largest. The sequencing input was PBMCs. The origin of the receptors is a woman aged 40-49 years in good health and CMV-seronegative.

The genes are TRBV5-1 and TRBJ2-1; 9 positions match TRBD2. Germline CDR1 and CDR2: SGHRS and YFSETQ. The junction had 4 bases not matched to a gene; V was cut back by 0 bases and J by 6 bases. The CDR3 covers 15 residues. CDR3 in amino acids: CASSLVRGGSNEQFF. CDR3 nucleotides: TGCGCCAGCAGCTTGGTGCGGGGGGGCTCCAATGAGCAGTTCTTC.

The chain is built from TRBV7-9 and TRBJ1-2; D gene unclear. The CDR3 contains 15 residues. In germline, CDR1 is SEHNR, CDR2 FQNEAQ (reference sequence). V dropped 5 bases and J dropped 0 bases, with 13 bases sitting between them. The CDR3 loop reads CASSTSDGANYGYTF. CDR3 DNA sequence: TGTGCCAGCAGCACCTCCGACGGAGCTAACTATGGCTACACCTTC.

V gene TRBV13 combines with J gene TRBJ1-2; 9 bases fit TRBD1. The CDR3 loop spans 15 amino acids. The trim removed 5 bases at V and 6 bases at J, leaving 10 bases unmatched. CDR1 and CDR2 from the germline V gene are PRHDT and FYEKMQ (reference sequence). CDR3 region: CASSLSGDRVDGYTF. DNA of the CDR3: TGTGCCAGCAGCCTCAGTGGGGACAGGGTGGATGGCTACACCTTC.

V usage is TRBV5-1 and J usage is TRBJ2-3, with 9 bases aligning to TRBD2. CDR1 SGHRS and CDR2 YFSETQ come from the germline V gene. V trimming: 2 bases; J trimming: 8 bases; junction bases outside the gene matches: 6. The CDR3 is 14 residues long. This CDR3 is CASSLGLAGPTQYF. As DNA, the CDR3 is TGCGCCAGCAGCTTAGGCCTAGCGGGGCCTACGCAGTATTTT.

This sequence joins TRBV7-3 and TRBJ2-1; 7 nucleotides match TRBD2. Germline V gene lookup returns CDR1 SGHTA and CDR2 FQGTGA. The junction had 10 bases not matched to a gene; V was cut back by 2 bases and J by 6 bases. This CDR3 contains 16 residues. Written as DNA, the CDR3 is TGTGCCAGCAGCTTAGCCCCCCACCTAGCGGCCAATGAGCAGTTCTTC. Its protein is CASSLAPHLAANEQFF.

J is TRBJ1-3 and V is TRBV7-9; 8 bases are a match to TRBD1. There are 14 residues in the CDR3. CDR1 is SEHNR and CDR2 is FQNEAQ in the germline V gene (reference sequence). J gave up 7 bases and V 5 bases, and 7 bases lay outside the gene matches. CDR3 protein: CASSPRTGPNTIYF. CDR3 DNA: TGTGCCAGCAGCCCTCGGACAGGGCCCAACACCATATATTTT.

The CDR3 DNA follows: TGTGCCAGCGAGAGGGGGCGCAAGTACTTC. As protein: CASERGRKYF. The rearrangement joins TRBV2 to TRBJ2-7; 7 positions match TRBD1. CDR1 is SNHLY, CDR2 FYNNEI, per germline. With 8 bases clipped from V and 11 bases from J, the junction kept 6 bases outside the gene matches. This CDR3 is built from 10 residues.

V is TRBV11-2 and J is TRBJ2-1, with 9 bases that match TRBD2. CDR1 is SGHAT and CDR2 is FQNNGV in the germline V gene. After removal of 2 bases from V and 4 bases from J, the junction contained 9 bases not matched to a gene. CDR3 length: 17 amino acids. The CDR3 sequence is CASSLRGGAGGYNEQFF. DNA of the CDR3: TGTGCCAGCAGCTTACGAGGAGGAGCGGGGGGATACAATGAGCAGTTCTTC.

This rearrangement joins TRBV15 to TRBJ1-1; TRBD1 matches 9 bases. V was pared by 3 bases and J by 5 bases, with 7 bases of the junction left unmatched. CDR3 length: 15 amino acids. Germline V lookup: CDR1 LNHNV, CDR2 YYDKDF (reference sequence). The CDR3 sequence is CATSRDRDRDTEAFF. CDR3 DNA sequence: TGTGCCACCAGCAGGGACCGGGACAGGGATACTGAAGCTTTCTTT.

The J gene is TRBJ2-7, the V gene TRBV6-1, with 7 bases fitting TRBD1. CDR3 length: 13 residues. CDR1 and CDR2 from the germline V gene are MNHNS and SASEGT. Trimming removed 4 bases from V and 1 base from J; junction bases left unmatched: 1. CDR3 bases: TGTGCCAGCAGTGGCAGGGGGTCCTACGAGCAGTACTTC. It yields the protein CASSGRGSYEQYF.

This chain links TRBV28 with TRBJ1-1; 7 bases are a match to TRBD1. Germline CDR1 is MDHEN and CDR2 is SYDVKM. There are 15 residues in the CDR3. V shed 5 bases, J shed 0 bases, and the junction held 6 bases outside the gene matches. The CDR3 bases are TGTGCCAGCAGTCCTAGGACAGGAATGAACACTGAAGCTTTCTTT. The encoded protein is CASSPRTGMNTEAFF.

The chain recombines TRBV27 with TRBJ1-4; D unclear. Germline assignment: CDR1 MNHEY and CDR2 SMNVEV (reference sequence). The CDR3 is 14 residues long. The V gene lost 4 bases and the J gene lost 7 bases, with 13 bases spanning the gap. CDR3 protein: CASSSTLFAEKLFF. CDR3 coding DNA: TGTGCCAGCAGTTCGACTTTATTCGCTGAAAAACTGTTTTTT.

The chain uses TRBV5-6 and TRBJ1-6, with 8 bases that match TRBD1. The CDR3 is made up of 15 amino acids. V was clipped by 4 bases and J by 9 bases; unmatched bases: 9. Germline V gene data show CDR1 as SGHDT and CDR2 as YYEEEE. CDR3 amino acids: CASSQRTGRVSPLHF. The CDR3 DNA follows: TGTGCCAGCAGCCAAAGGACAGGGAGGGTTTCACCCCTCCACTTT.

This clone was detected a few times. The chain recombines TRBV4-3 with TRBJ2-1; TRBD2 matches at 15 bases. Germline V CDR1 and CDR2: LGHNA, YSLEER. CDR3 length equals 16 residues. Trimming cost V 1 base and J 6 bases; bases outside gene matches: 1. The CDR3 region has the DNA TGCGCCAGCAGCCAAGGGACTAGCGGGAGGGCCAATGAGCAGTTCTTC. Its translation is CASSQGTSGRANEQFF.

In this sample, this clone turned up many times. The V call is TRBV6-1, the J call TRBJ2-7; D might be TRBD1 (6 bases). V was pared by 3 bases and J by 6 bases, with 12 bases between. Germline loops: CDR1 MNHNS, CDR2 SASEGT. CDR3 length equals 13 residues. The CDR3 DNA follows: TGTGCCAGCAGTGAGTGGCAACAGGGCGAGCAGTACTTC. This sequence encodes CASSEWQQGEQYF.

This clone was seen only once. V is TRBV27 and J is TRBJ2-6; 7 nucleotides line up with TRBD1. This CDR3 contains 16 residues. CDR1 and CDR2 (germline): MNHEY, SMNVEV (reference sequence). V lost 6 bases, J lost 4 bases, and 9 bases stayed unmatched. CDR3 region: CASSWDRPVGANVLTF. In DNA, the CDR3 is TGTGCCAGCAGCTGGGACAGACCAGTGGGGGCCAACGTCCTGACTTTC.

V gene TRBV5-6 combines with J gene TRBJ1-4; 7 bases line up with TRBD1. Trimming removed 2 bases from V and 7 bases from J; junction bases left unmatched: 5. CDR1 and CDR2 from the germline V gene are SGHDT and YYEEEE. This CDR3 comprises 14 residues. The CDR3 region is CASSFKGAGEKLFF. The CDR3 DNA follows: TGTGCCAGCAGCTTTAAGGGGGCGGGTGAAAAACTGTTTTTT.

V and J are TRBV7-6 and TRBJ2-7, with TRBD2 matching over 7 bases. This CDR3 is built from 14 residues. V was pared by 5 bases and J by 0 bases, with 4 bases of the junction left unmatched. Germline V gene data show CDR1 as SGHVS and CDR2 as FNYEAQ. CDR3 DNA: TGTGCCAGCAGCCCCGGGGGGAGCTCCTACGAGCAGTACTTC. Translating it yields CASSPGGSSYEQYF. Filled out from reference TRBV7-6 and TRBJ2-7, the complete variable domain reads GAGVSQSPRYKVTKRGQDVALRCDPISGHVSLYWYRQALGQGPEFLTYFNYEAQQDKSGLPNDRFSAERPEGSISTLTIQRTEQRDSAMYRCASSPGGSSYEQYFGPGTRLTVT.

The V and J genes are TRBV2 and TRBJ2-2; 7 nucleotides align to TRBD1. The CDR3 loop spans 14 amino acids. V trimming: 7 bases; J trimming: 5 bases; junction bases outside the gene matches: 7. Germline CDR1 is SNHLY and CDR2 is FYNNEI. CDR3 coding DNA: TGTGCCAGCAACCGACAGGGACGGACCGGGGAGCTGTTTTTT. Amino acid sequence: CASNRQGRTGELFF.

The chain combines TRBV7-2 with TRBJ2-4; the match to TRBD1 covers 9 bases. The germline gives CDR1 SGHTA, CDR2 FQGNSA. This CDR3 is 14 amino acids long. Trimming took 4 bases from V and 7 from J; bases not matched to a gene: 5. CDR3 amino acids: CASSYNRGLNIQYF. CDR3 nucleotides: TGTGCCAGCAGCTACAACAGGGGGCTTAACATTCAGTACTTC.

The CDR3 DNA reads as TGTGCCAGTAGCAGGGCCTCGGGGGGCTCGAACACCGGGGAGCTGTTTTTT. It is translated as CASSRASGGSNTGELFF. The V gene is TRBV19, the J gene TRBJ2-2; perhaps TRBD2 as D (7 bases). CDR3 length: 17 residues. Trimming pared 6 bases from V and 0 bases from J, leaving 17 bases between. Per germline, CDR1 LNHDA and CDR2 SQIVND (reference sequence).

The J gene is TRBJ2-1, the V gene TRBV15; D remains ambiguous. Trimming shortened V by 1 base and J by 0 bases, and 7 bases separated the two germline ends. CDR1 LNHNV and CDR2 YYDKDF come from the germline V gene (reference sequence). This CDR3 comprises 15 residues. This chain's CDR3 is CATSRVTGSYNEQFF. The CDR3 region has the DNA TGTGCCACCAGCAGAGTTACCGGCTCCTACAATGAGCAGTTCTTC.

This clone was observed many times. The chain employs TRBV4-2 and TRBJ2-3, with 8 bases lining up with TRBD2. This CDR3 contains 17 residues. V was pared by 3 bases and J by 5 bases, with 13 bases of the junction left unmatched. Germline CDR1 and CDR2: LGHNA and YNFKEQ. This CDR3 is CASSHLPAGGSQDTQYF. Here the CDR3 DNA reads TGTGCCAGCAGCCACCTCCCGGCGGGGGGATCGCAAGATACGCAGTATTTT.

The chain couples TRBV28 to TRBJ2-3; TRBD2 is a possible D gene (6 bases). CDR3 length: 14 residues. V was trimmed by 2 bases and J by 5 bases, leaving 11 bases between them. Germline CDR1 reads MDHEN; CDR2 reads SYDVKM. This CDR3 is CASSLGGVRDTQYF. CDR3 DNA sequence: TGTGCCAGCAGTTTAGGCGGGGTACGAGATACGCAGTATTTT.